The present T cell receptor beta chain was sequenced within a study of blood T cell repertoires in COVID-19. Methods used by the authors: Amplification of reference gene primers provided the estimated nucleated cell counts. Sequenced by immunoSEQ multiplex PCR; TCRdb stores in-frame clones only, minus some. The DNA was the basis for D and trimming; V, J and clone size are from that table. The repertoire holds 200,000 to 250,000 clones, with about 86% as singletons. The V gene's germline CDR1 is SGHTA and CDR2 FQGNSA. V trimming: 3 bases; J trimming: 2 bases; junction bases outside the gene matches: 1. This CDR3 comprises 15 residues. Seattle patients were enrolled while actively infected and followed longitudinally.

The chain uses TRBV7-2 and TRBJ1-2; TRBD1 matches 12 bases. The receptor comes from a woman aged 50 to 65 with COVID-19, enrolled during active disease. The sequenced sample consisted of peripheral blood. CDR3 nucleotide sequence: TGTGCCAGCAGCTTGGGACAGGGGGCGAACTATGGCTACACCTTC. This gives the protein CASSLGQGANYGYTF.